This T cell receptor (beta chain) was recorded in a study of Ad26.COV2.S vaccination and SARS-CoV-2 variants. Study summary: Donor got 5x10^10 or 1x10^11 viral particles of Ad26.COV2.S.

Assay: immunoSEQ multiplex PCR; the TCRdb copy retains only in-frame clones and omits some. The sample lists some 520,000 clones; 70% to 90% were seen once. Treatment reported: some 19 received Ad26.COV2.S at low or high dose, single or two shots; 5 received placebo; per-sample allocation not given. Vaccine and placebo recipients were sampled on day 63 after the first injection. This clonotype originated in a person aged 18-65 years who received the Ad26.COV2.S COVID-19 vaccine or a placebo. The specimen was peripheral blood, collected in a trial of Ad26.COV2.S vaccine versus placebo.

The CDR3 DNA follows: TGCAGTGCTAGCAACGAGCAGTACTTC. Translating gives CSASNEQYF. The gene calls are TRBV20-1 and TRBJ2-7; no reliable D call. V dropped 3 bases and J dropped 5 bases, with 2 bases sitting between them. The germline CDR1 and CDR2 sequences are DFQATT and SNEGSKA (reference sequence). The CDR3 has 9 amino acids.